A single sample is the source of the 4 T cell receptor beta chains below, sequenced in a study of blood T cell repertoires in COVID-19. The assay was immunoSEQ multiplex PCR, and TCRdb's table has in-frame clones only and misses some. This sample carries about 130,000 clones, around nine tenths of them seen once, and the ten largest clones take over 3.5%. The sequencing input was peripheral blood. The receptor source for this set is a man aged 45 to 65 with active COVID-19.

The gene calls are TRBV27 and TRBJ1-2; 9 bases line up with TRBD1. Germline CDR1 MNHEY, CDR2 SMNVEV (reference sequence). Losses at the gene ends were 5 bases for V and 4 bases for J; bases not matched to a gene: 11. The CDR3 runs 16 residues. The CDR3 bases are TGTGCCAGCAGTACCACCCGGGACAGGGTTAGCTATGGCTACACCTTC. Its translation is CASSTTRDRVSYGYTF.

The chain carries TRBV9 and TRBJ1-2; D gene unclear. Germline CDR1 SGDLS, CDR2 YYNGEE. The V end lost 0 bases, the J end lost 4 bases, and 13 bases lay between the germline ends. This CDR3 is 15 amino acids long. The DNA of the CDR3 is TGTGCCAGCAGCGTAGGGGGAGGAGTGCCCTATGGCTACACCTTC. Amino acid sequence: CASSVGGGVPYGYTF.

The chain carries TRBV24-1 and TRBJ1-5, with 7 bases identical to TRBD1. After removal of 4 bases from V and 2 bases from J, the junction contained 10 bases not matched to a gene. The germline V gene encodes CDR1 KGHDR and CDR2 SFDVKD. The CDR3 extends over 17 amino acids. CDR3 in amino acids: CATSDRPTGTGNQPQHF. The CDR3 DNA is TGTGCCACCAGTGACCGACCGACAGGGACAGGCAATCAGCCCCAGCATTTT.

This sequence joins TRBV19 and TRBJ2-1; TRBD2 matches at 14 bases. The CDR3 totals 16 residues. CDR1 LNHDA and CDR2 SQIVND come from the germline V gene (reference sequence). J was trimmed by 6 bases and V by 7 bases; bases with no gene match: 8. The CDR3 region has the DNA TGTGCCAGTACCAAGGGGGGACTAGCGGGAGTCAATGAGCAGTTCTTC. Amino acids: CASTKGGLAGVNEQFF.